The 21 T cell receptor beta chains below all came from one sample that was sequenced in a study of CD8 T cells in Susac syndrome. RNA amounts of about 0.5 to 1 ug underwent reverse transcription with random hexamers. TCRdb reprocessed the immunoSEQ multiplex PCR reads via MiXCR and lists one record per CDR3 protein. The sample has approximately 300,000 distinct CDR3 sequences, approximately 89% seen once. The specimen sequenced was CD8+ T cells from PBMCs. The receptors come from a human donor with multiple sclerosis.

This rearrangement joins TRBV6-4 to TRBJ2-2; TRBD1 matches 8 bases. V lost 3 bases, J lost 0 bases, and 0 bases stayed unmatched. Per germline, CDR1 MRHNA and CDR2 SNTAGT. There are 15 residues in the CDR3. CDR3: CASSETGANTGELFF. Written as DNA, the CDR3 is TGTGCCAGCAGTGAGACAGGGGCGAACACCGGGGAGCTGTTTTTT.

This chain joins TRBV27 and TRBJ2-6, with a tentative D call TRBD1 (5 bases). V shed 6 bases and J shed 4 bases, with 19 bases lying between them. Germline CDR1 MNHEY, CDR2 SMNVEV (reference sequence). CDR3 length: 17 residues. The chain's CDR3 is CASSRRDSVSGANVLTF. Here the CDR3 DNA reads TGTGCCAGCAGCCGCAGGGATAGTGTATCCGGGGCCAACGTCCTGACTTTC.

The V and J genes are TRBV18 and TRBJ1-4; D unclear. Between the trimmed V and J ends, which lost 1 base and 8 bases, there was a span of 5 bases. Germline-derived CDR1 and CDR2 are KGHSH and LQKENI. The CDR3 has 12 residues. This CDR3 reads CASSPRVEKLFF. CDR3 DNA: TGTGCCAGCTCACCACGTGTGGAAAAACTGTTTTTT.

The chain couples TRBV2 to TRBJ1-5; D is ambiguous. Looked up from germline, CDR1 is SNHLY and CDR2 is FYNNEI. V shed 6 bases and J shed 0 bases, with 21 bases lying between them. The CDR3 runs 18 residues. The CDR3 coding sequence is TGTGCCAGCAGGAGAACAACCCCGCTAAGCCTTAGCAATCAGCCCCAGCATTTT. Protein product: CASRRTTPLSLSNQPQHF.

CDR3 amino acids: CASSYLASGTQETQYF. The CDR3 DNA follows: TGTGCCAGCAGTTACCTGGCTAGCGGGACGCAAGAGACCCAGTACTTC. The chain links TRBV6-2 or TRBV6-3 to TRBJ2-5; 9 nucleotides align to TRBD2. This CDR3 region has 16 residues. Per germline, CDR1 MNHEY and CDR2 SVGEGT. The trim removed 2 bases at V and 2 bases at J, leaving 6 bases unmatched.

V gene TRBV7-8 combines with J gene TRBJ2-1; 11 bases match TRBD2. J gave up 5 bases and V 4 bases, and 1 base lay outside the gene matches. Germline lookup yields CDR1 SGHVS and CDR2 FQNEAQ. The CDR3 loop spans 14 amino acids. The CDR3 DNA reads as TGTGCCAGCAGCTCGGGACTAGCGGACAATGAGCAGTTCTTC. Translated: CASSSGLADNEQFF.

The CDR3 DNA reads as TGTGCCAGCAGCTCCGGGACAGGGGGCTCCGTCGGGAAAACTGAAGCTTTCTTT. Its translation is CASSSGTGGSVGKTEAFF. The chain recombines TRBV9 with TRBJ1-1, with 12 bases lining up with TRBD1. V lost 4 bases to trimming and J lost 5 bases; unmatched junction nucleotides: 15. The CDR3 totals 18 residues. Looked up from germline, CDR1 is SGDLS and CDR2 is YYNGEE.

The V and J genes are TRBV28 and TRBJ2-6, with TRBD1 identical over 10 bases. Trimming at V came to 2 bases and at J to 0 bases, leaving 1 base not matched to a gene. The CDR3 loop spans 17 amino acids. Germline V lookup: CDR1 MDHEN, CDR2 SYDVKM. CDR3 DNA: TGTGCCAGCAGTTTAGGGACAGGGGTCTCTGGGGCCAACGTCCTGACTTTC. It codes for CASSLGTGVSGANVLTF.

The gene calls are TRBV29-1 and TRBJ2-5; TRBD1 agrees at 7 bases. This CDR3 contains 13 residues. The V gene's germline CDR1 is SQVTM and CDR2 ANQGSEA. The J segment lost 3 bases and the V segment lost 7 bases, leaving 8 bases of the junction unmatched. The CDR3 loop is CSADPGTEETQYF. CDR3 nucleotide sequence: TGCAGCGCTGACCCCGGGACAGAAGAGACCCAGTACTTC.

This clonotype was seen once. The chain is built from TRBV19 and TRBJ2-2, with 7 bases aligning to TRBD1. The CDR3 contains 13 residues. Germline CDR1 is LNHDA and CDR2 is SQIVND (reference sequence). V was clipped by 7 bases and J by 3 bases; unmatched bases: 2. This CDR3 reads CASNTGDTGELFF. In nucleotides, the CDR3 is TGTGCCAGTAATACAGGGGACACCGGGGAGCTGTTTTTT.

J is TRBJ2-5 and V is TRBV5-6; 8 bases fit TRBD1. J gave up 2 bases and V 1 base, and 10 bases lay outside the gene matches. CDR1 is SGHDT, CDR2 YYEEEE, per germline. CDR3 length: 17 amino acids. The CDR3 sequence: CASSLQTGVYFQETQYF. The DNA of the CDR3 is TGTGCCAGCAGCTTGCAGACAGGGGTCTATTTTCAAGAGACCCAGTACTTC.

This sequence joins TRBV19 and TRBJ2-1; D is ambiguous. Germline V lookup: CDR1 LNHDA, CDR2 SQIVND (reference sequence). The CDR3 has 14 amino acids. Trimming cost V 3 bases and J 4 bases, with 10 bases left between them. The CDR3 reads CASSIGYRYNEQFF. The CDR3 region has the DNA TGTGCCAGTAGTATTGGTTATAGGTACAATGAGCAGTTCTTC.

The CDR3: CSARESGGSTDTQYF. The CDR3 region has the DNA TGCAGTGCTAGAGAATCAGGCGGGAGTACAGATACGCAGTATTTT. V is TRBV20-1 and J is TRBJ2-3; 7 positions match TRBD2. The CDR3 consists of 15 residues. V lost 0 bases, J lost 3 bases, and 6 bases stayed unmatched. Germline V CDR1 and CDR2: DFQATT, SNEGSKA (reference sequence).

The rearrangement uses TRBV4-3 and TRBJ2-3, with no clear D. The V end lost 1 base, the J end lost 6 bases, and 14 bases lay between the germline ends. The CDR3 is made up of 15 amino acids. Germline CDR1 is LGHNA and CDR2 is YSLEER. CDR3 nucleotides: TGCGCCAGCAGCCAAGGTACTTCCAGCTGGGATACGCAGTATTTT. Protein sequence: CASSQGTSSWDTQYF.

The chain couples TRBV28 to TRBJ2-1; 7 bases fit TRBD1. The CDR3 has 15 amino acids. V trimming: 9 bases; J trimming: 6 bases; junction bases outside the gene matches: 14. Germline V gene sequence: CDR1 MDHEN, CDR2 SYDVKM. CDR3 nucleotide sequence: TGTGCCAGTAACCCTTGGGGGACAGAAATCAATGAGCAGTTCTTC. Its translation: CASNPWGTEINEQFF.

This chain links TRBV27 with TRBJ1-5; a possible D gene is TRBD1 (6 bases). CDR1 and CDR2 (germline): MNHEY, SMNVEV (reference sequence). Trimming left V 3 bases short and J 0 bases short, with 15 bases between. The CDR3 extends over 17 amino acids. The CDR3 sequence: CASSLTVAGASNQPQHF. CDR3 DNA sequence: TGTGCCAGCAGTTTGACCGTGGCAGGGGCTAGCAATCAGCCCCAGCATTTT.

This clonotype was recorded only once. The rearrangement links TRBV7-9 to TRBJ2-3; a possible D gene is TRBD1 (5 bases). The germline V gene has CDR1 SEHNR and CDR2 FQNEAQ (reference sequence). The CDR3 spans 14 residues. V dropped 5 bases and J dropped 2 bases, with 11 bases sitting between them. In nucleotides, the CDR3 is TGTGCCAGCAGCACCCCCAGGGACACAGATACGCAGTATTTT. Translated: CASSTPRDTDTQYF.

The rearrangement joins TRBV27 to TRBJ2-3, with D tentatively TRBD1 or TRBD2 (5 bases each). The V gene lost 4 bases and the J gene lost 5 bases, with 7 bases spanning the gap. The CDR3 covers 12 residues. The germline gives CDR1 MNHEY, CDR2 SMNVEV (reference sequence). The CDR3 nucleotides read TGTGCCAGCAGTTCGGGGCGAGATACGCAGTATTTT. Encoded protein: CASSSGRDTQYF.

V usage is TRBV27 and J usage is TRBJ2-7; either TRBD1 or TRBD2 may supply D (6 bases each). The CDR3 sequence is 13 residues long. Germline V gene sequence: CDR1 MNHEY, CDR2 SMNVEV (reference sequence). V gave up 2 bases and J gave up 7 bases, with 12 bases separating them. The CDR3 DNA is TGTGCCAGCAGTTTAGGGGGGCTGGGGGAGCAGTACTTC. Its translation is CASSLGGLGEQYF.

The V and J genes are TRBV19 and TRBJ2-6, with D perhaps TRBD2 (5 bases). CDR3 length equals 15 residues. V dropped 5 bases and J dropped 2 bases, with 10 bases sitting between them. Looked up from germline, CDR1 is LNHDA and CDR2 is SQIVND (reference sequence). As DNA, the CDR3 is TGTGCCAGTAGTCAGGTGGGAGCTGGGGCCAACGTCCTGACTTTC. Translated: CASSQVGAGANVLTF. The whole variable domain, filled in from reference TRBV19 and TRBJ2-6, reads DGGITQSPKYLFRKEGQNVTLSCEQNLNHDAMYWYRQDPGQGLRLIYYSQIVNDFQKGDIAEGYSVSREKKESFPLTVTSAQKNPTAFYLCASSQVGAGANVLTFGAGSRLTVL.

In regard to this clonotype: At one boundary the junction diverges from the germline segment, which might be a read error. The rearrangement links TRBV7-6 to TRBJ2-1; the match to TRBD2 covers 7 bases. The V gene's germline CDR1 is SGHVS and CDR2 FNYEAQ. The CDR3 is 17 residues long. Here the CDR3 reads CASSLASGIYEGNEQFF. CDR3 sequence (DNA): TGTGCCAGCAGCCTAGCTAGCGGAATCTACGAGGGCAATGAGCAGTTCTTC.